This entry concerns a single TCR beta chain. Cohort 3 donors counted as recovered after two negative PCRs, clearance, or resolved symptoms. The data were taken from a study of blood T cell repertoires in COVID-19. Overall study: Whether acute or convalescent, the COVID-19 samples came from the United States, Italy and Spain. T cells, B-cell-depleted T cells, or PBMCs provided the cDNA or gDNA that served as material.

The length of the CDR3 is 13 residues. Between the trimmed V and J ends, which lost 8 bases and 4 bases, there was a span of 14 bases. Germline CDR1 and CDR2: SGHVS and FQNEAQ. Authors' methods: Reference gene primers were amplified, and this amplification served to estimate nucleated cell counts. Profiling relied on immunoSEQ multiplex PCR, and the TCRdb table lists in-frame clones only, not all of them. V and J calls and clone size follow that table, whereas D and trimming were derived from the DNA. The sample has fewer than 400,000 clones; 85% to 90% are singletons. Sequencing was performed on PBMCs or T cells enriched from blood (not recorded which). The V gene is TRBV7-8, the J gene TRBJ1-2, with a possible D match to TRBD1 (6 bases). The TCR sequence derives from a woman between 50 and 59 years old who had recovered from COVID-19. In DNA, the CDR3 is TGTGCCAGCGGATGGACAGTCTTCTATGGCTACACCTTC. It is translated as CASGWTVFYGYTF.